This TCR beta chain was recorded in a study of T cells after yellow fever vaccination. TCRdb redid the calling of the 5' RACE reads with MiXCR, one entry per CDR3 protein. The sample shows some 250,000 distinct CDR3 sequences, 3.6% of them seen only once. Trimming cost V 5 bases and J 10 bases, with 15 bases left between them. Germline CDR1 reads MNHEY; CDR2 reads SVGEGT. This CDR3 has 13 amino acids. Many counts were recorded for this clonotype. Its antigen is unidentified. General study points: Reappearance after the booster was observed for most primary-vaccination clones (around 95% CD4, less than 90% CD8).

The chain uses TRBV6-2 or TRBV6-3 and TRBJ1-5; D unresolved. The receptor was derived from a man aged 18 to 35 who received the YFV17D yellow fever vaccine. The sample here was PBMCs, taken 15 days after the yellow fever booster vaccination. CDR3 residues: CASSTTLTSPQHF. The CDR3 nucleotides read TGTGCCAGCAGTACGACCCTGACTAGCCCCCAGCATTTT.